This TCR beta chain was recovered during a study of CD8+ T cells in alopecia areata. Once RNA had been extracted, it was reverse transcribed into cDNA to act as the sequencing template. Libraries were prepared by immunoSEQ multiplex PCR; TCRdb keeps only in-frame clonotypes and omits some of them. The table shows more than 11,000 clones, with roughly 61% occurring only once. General study findings and limits: It was lesional scalp, especially alopecia totalis/universalis, that showed higher clonality than normal scalp. Patients displayed less clarity in TCR sharing than mice, a finding possibly related to HLA. Normal skin's resident alphabeta T cells are also sequenced in scalp samples.

Sorting of CD4+ cells into CD25+CD127- cells (for about 5 patients) was performed. Patients with alopecia areata provided lesional scalp punch biopsies as well as peripheral blood. The V and J ends lost 6 bases and 10 bases respectively, with 12 bases between them. Germline V gene lookup returns CDR1 SNHLY and CDR2 FYNNEI. This CDR3 is built from 11 residues. Remarks on this clone: As yet, its antigen is unknown.

V is TRBV2 and J is TRBJ1-1, with D hard to call. Sequencing used CD4+ Tregs sorted from blood. This TCR was recovered from a human donor with alopecia areata. The CDR3 sequence is CASRLGARAFF. The CDR3 DNA follows: TGTGCCAGCAGACTAGGCGCGCGAGCTTTCTTT.